This entry concerns a single T cell receptor beta chain. What it binds is unknown. Unique molecular identifiers were affixed to discrete cDNA molecules within the library. MiXCR, applied by TCRdb to the RACE reads, yields one record per CDR3 protein. The table lists about 380,000 distinct CDR3 sequences, just under 6.5% of them singletons. These data belong to a study of human T cells and chemical hapten exposure. Study-level findings and limits: TCRs at a frequency above 1 in 1000 stayed unchanged with DPC sensitization. Among expanded TCRs, significantly more large CDR3 similarity clusters formed than among controls.

Stated time point: patch test 2, 6 weeks after DPC sensitization. As for treatment: therapeutic diphenylcyclopropenone sensitization with weekly scalp DPC. The template was total RNA from unfractionated whole blood. Germline V gives CDR1 ENHRY, CDR2 SYGVKD. The CDR3 has 14 amino acids. Trimming removed 8 bases from V and 1 base from J, with 14 bases in between. The TCR originated in a woman between 18 and 30 years old with alopecia areata. Some clones in this sample may be carry-over from other donors' samples. The chain is built from TRBV10-3 and TRBJ1-1; maybe TRBD1 (5 bases). Sample: whole blood, taken in connection with sensitization to the hapten diphenylcyclopropenone (DPC). The CDR3 spells CAIGRTGANTEAFF. In DNA form, the CDR3 reads TGTGCCATCGGGAGAACCGGGGCGAACACTGAAGCTTTCTTT.